Each of the 31 T cell receptor beta chains below was sequenced from the same sample in a study of control samples from healthy donors and cancer patients. Some clones are missing from TCRdb's copy, which holds only in-frame ones; the method was immunoSEQ multiplex PCR. Of 80,000 or so clones listed, around 94% are singletons. Sequencing was carried out using blood. All receptors derive from a woman aged 55-69 years in good health.

The CDR3 nucleotides read TGTGCCAGCAGCTTGGAGGGGGTAGGGCAGGGGACTACCCTCTATGGCTACACCTTC. Translated: CASSLEGVGQGTTLYGYTF. The chain combines TRBV5-4 with TRBJ1-2; possibly TRBD1 for D (6 bases). Germline-derived CDR1 and CDR2 are SGHNT and YYREEE (reference sequence). The ends were cut back, 0 bases at V and 4 bases at J, with 25 bases in the middle. The CDR3 spans 19 residues.

The rearrangement uses TRBV11-2 and TRBJ1-1; the D is unclear. V lost 5 bases and J lost 7, with 14 bases in between. Per germline, CDR1 SGHAT and CDR2 FQNNGV. This CDR3 region has 13 residues. The DNA of the CDR3 is TGTGCCAGCAGCGCCCGTGATGGGAGTGAAGCTTTCTTT. This translates into CASSARDGSEAFF.

CDR3 sequence: CASSLSGGPAGELFF. In DNA form, the CDR3 reads TGTGCCAGCAGCTTATCGGGGGGCCCCGCCGGGGAGCTGTTTTTT. V and J are TRBV7-6 and TRBJ2-2; D perhaps matches TRBD2 (7 bases). CDR1 is SGHVS, CDR2 FNYEAQ, per germline. The CDR3 totals 15 residues. Trimming took off 2 bases at V and 6 bases at J, with 13 bases between the two ends.

This rearrangement joins TRBV6-5 to TRBJ2-7, with unresolved D. V lost 8 bases, J lost 3 bases, and 8 bases lay in between. The CDR3 is made up of 11 amino acids. Germline V gives CDR1 MNHEY, CDR2 SVGAGI. Here the CDR3 DNA reads TGTGCCAGCTCCAACCGCTACGAGCAGTACTTC. Its protein is CASSNRYEQYF.

CDR3 protein: CATSDPADTQYF. The DNA of the CDR3 is TGTGCCACCAGTGATCCGGCAGATACGCAGTATTTT. The rearrangement joins TRBV24-1 to TRBJ2-3; D is unresolved. Trimming took off 3 bases at V and 4 bases at J, with 4 bases between the two ends. CDR1 and CDR2 (germline): KGHDR, SFDVKD. The CDR3 spans 12 residues.

The chain is built from TRBV7-9 and TRBJ1-6; tentatively, D is TRBD1 (5 bases). V was clipped by 1 base and J by 14 bases, with 12 bases between them. The CDR3 loop spans 13 amino acids. Germline CDR1 is SEHNR and CDR2 is FQNEAQ (reference sequence). The CDR3 DNA follows: TGTGCCAGCAGCTTAGGGGGGGGAGAAACCCTCCACTTT. This translates into CASSLGGGETLHF.

This clone was seen a single time. The chain couples TRBV21-1 to TRBJ1-5; the DNA was not compared with TRBD1, the D call given in the table. TRBV21-1 is marked as a pseudogene. There are 16 residues in the CDR3. The CDR3 reads CASRGATRKCNQPQHF. DNA for the CDR3: TGTGCCAGCAGAGGGGCAACGAGGAAGTGCAATCAGCCCCAGCATTTT.

This clone was seen only a few times. V and J are TRBV20-1 and TRBJ1-1; D not resolved. Germline values: CDR1 DFQATT, CDR2 SNEGSKA (reference sequence). The CDR3 spans 13 residues. V was pared by 4 bases and J by 1 base, with 10 bases between. Written as DNA, the CDR3 is TGCAGTGCTACTGATCCCCAGAACACTGAAGCTTTCTTT. Translated, it gives CSATDPQNTEAFF.

The rearrangement links TRBV2 to TRBJ1-1, with 7 nucleotides matching TRBD1. V gave up 3 bases and J gave up 6 bases; unmatched junction bases: 10. In germline, CDR1 is SNHLY, CDR2 FYNNEI. CDR3 length: 15 amino acids. Here the CDR3 reads CASSDEPRQGAEAFF. DNA for the CDR3: TGTGCCAGCAGTGACGAACCAAGACAGGGCGCTGAAGCTTTCTTT. The entire variable domain, with the rest obtained from reference TRBV2 and TRBJ1-1, is as follows: EPEVTQTPSHQVTQMGQEVILRCVPISNHLYFYWYRQILGQKVEFLVSFYNNEISEKSEIFDDQFSVERPDGSNFTLKIRSTKLEDSAMYFCASSDEPRQGAEAFFGQGTRLTVV.

This chain links TRBV5-1 with TRBJ2-7; D is perhaps TRBD2 (6 bases). The CDR3 totals 14 residues. Germline-derived CDR1 and CDR2 are SGHRS and YFSETQ. Between the trimmed V and J ends, which lost 1 base and 3 bases, there was a span of 11 bases. The CDR3 loop is CASSLSSGRYEQYF. CDR3 sequence (DNA): TGCGCCAGCAGCTTGTCGAGCGGGCGCTACGAGCAGTACTTC.

V is TRBV6-5 and J is TRBJ2-4; 8 nucleotides line up with TRBD1. The J segment lost 5 bases and the V segment lost 2 bases, leaving 5 bases of the junction unmatched. Germline V gives CDR1 MNHEY, CDR2 SVGAGI. This CDR3 comprises 15 residues. The CDR3 DNA is TGTGCCAGCAGTTACCTTGGGACAGGAGAAAACATTCAGTACTTC. Amino acid sequence: CASSYLGTGENIQYF.

The chain uses TRBV7-3 and TRBJ2-1; 16 bases align to TRBD2. CDR1 is SGHTA, CDR2 FQGTGA, per germline. The CDR3 has 18 amino acids. Unmatched junction bases numbered 6, after V lost 5 bases and J lost 2 bases. Here the CDR3 DNA reads TGTGCCAGCAGCCCCGTGGGACTAGCGGGAGGGCCCTACAATGAGCAGTTCTTC. Its translation is CASSPVGLAGGPYNEQFF.

This chain uses TRBV25-1 with TRBJ1-2; 9 bases align to TRBD1. With V trimmed by 2 bases and J by 2 bases, 3 bases remained unmatched. This CDR3 is built from 15 residues. Germline-derived CDR1 and CDR2 are MGHDK and SYGVNS. The CDR3 DNA reads as TGTGCCAGCAGTGAAGGACAGGGGCGCAACTATGGCTACACCTTC. This gives the protein CASSEGQGRNYGYTF.

V and J are TRBV3-1 (or the pseudogene TRBV3-2) and TRBJ1-2, with 7 bases that match TRBD1. Per the germline V gene, CDR1 is LGHDT and CDR2 is YNNKEL (reference sequence). The CDR3 totals 14 residues. The J segment lost 8 bases and the V segment lost 1 base, leaving 7 bases of the junction unmatched. The CDR3 sequence: CASSQASRGNGYTF. In DNA form, the CDR3 reads TGTGCCAGCAGCCAAGCGTCCAGGGGGAACGGCTACACCTTC.

This clone was recorded once. The gene calls are TRBV7-2 and TRBJ2-3, with D unresolved. The length of the CDR3 is 12 residues. Trimming shortened V by 4 bases and J by 6 bases, and 8 bases separated the two germline ends. CDR1 is SGHTA and CDR2 is FQGNSA in the germline V gene. CDR3 nucleotide sequence: TGTGCCAGCAGCTCTAAAGGGGATACGCAGTATTTT. Amino acid sequence: CASSSKGDTQYF.

The chain employs TRBV27 and TRBJ2-1; D possibly corresponds to TRBD2 (6 bases). In germline, CDR1 is MNHEY, CDR2 SMNVEV (reference sequence). Deletions cut 3 bases from V and 9 bases from J, with 12 bases between. The CDR3 contains 13 residues. The CDR3 DNA reads as TGTGCCAGCAGTTTCCTAGCGATGGGTGAGCAGTTCTTC. It yields the protein CASSFLAMGEQFF.

The J gene is TRBJ1-1, the V gene TRBV6-5; the D gene is possibly TRBD1 (5 bases). CDR3 length equals 11 residues. The ends were cut back, 6 bases at V and 7 bases at J, with 9 bases in the middle. CDR1 MNHEY and CDR2 SVGAGI come from the germline V gene. The CDR3 here is CASRGQGEAFF. The CDR3 coding sequence is TGTGCCAGCAGGGGGCAAGGTGAAGCTTTCTTT.

V and J are TRBV4-3 and TRBJ2-5; weak D call: TRBD2 (5 bases). CDR3 length equals 15 residues. The V end lost 1 base, the J end lost 2 bases, and 11 bases lay between the germline ends. Germline CDR1 LGHNA, CDR2 YSLEER. The CDR3 spells CASSQGSTTQETQYF. DNA of the CDR3: TGCGCCAGCAGCCAAGGATCGACTACTCAAGAGACCCAGTACTTC.

The rearrangement uses TRBV7-9 and TRBJ2-5, with D unresolved. The CDR3 covers 12 residues. Germline CDR1 reads SEHNR; CDR2 reads FQNEAQ (reference sequence). Trimming pared 1 base from V and 5 bases from J, leaving 5 bases between. The DNA of the CDR3 is TGTGCCAGCAGCTTAGTTGCCGAGACCCAGTACTTC. Translating it yields CASSLVAETQYF.

The DNA of the CDR3 is TGTGCCAGCAGAGCAGCGGGACACACAGATACGCAGTATTTT. It specifies CASRAAGHTDTQYF. The rearrangement uses TRBV28 and TRBJ2-3; TRBD2 might be the D (7 bases). Looked up from germline, CDR1 is MDHEN and CDR2 is SYDVKM. The CDR3 has 14 residues. The V and J ends lost 6 bases and 2 bases respectively, with 12 bases between them.

The chain recombines TRBV18 with TRBJ2-7; D is possibly TRBD2 (6 bases). The V gene's germline CDR1 is KGHSH and CDR2 LQKENI. V was trimmed by 0 bases and J by 2 bases, leaving 8 bases between them. The CDR3 is made up of 14 amino acids. The CDR3 region has the DNA TGTGCCAGCTCACCACCGAGCGGGCCCTACGAGCAGTACTTC. It yields the protein CASSPPSGPYEQYF.

The V gene is TRBV10-3, the J gene TRBJ1-1; D gene ambiguous. The CDR3 is 12 amino acids. Per the germline V gene, CDR1 is ENHRY and CDR2 is SYGVKD. Trimming stripped 6 bases from V and 0 bases from J, with 5 bases between. In DNA form, the CDR3 reads TGTGCCATCAGGGCAGTGAACACTGAAGCTTTCTTT. Its protein product is CAIRAVNTEAFF.

This clone was counted a single time. J is TRBJ2-2 and V is TRBV10-1; D is perhaps TRBD1 (6 bases). Trimming stripped 6 bases from V and 2 bases from J, with 13 bases between. Germline CDR1 and CDR2: WNHNN and SYGVQD (reference sequence). This CDR3 is built from 15 residues. The CDR3 is CASSPRDINTGELFF. CDR3 coding DNA: TGCGCCAGCAGCCCACGGGACATAAACACCGGGGAGCTGTTTTTT.

The gene calls are TRBV6-5 and TRBJ1-2; the D is unclear. The V and J ends lost 6 bases and 3 bases respectively, with 11 bases between them. Germline V CDR1 and CDR2: MNHEY, SVGAGI. The CDR3 consists of 13 residues. CDR3 sequence (DNA): TGTGCCAGCAGACACGGGGTCGACTATGGCTACACCTTC. It codes for CASRHGVDYGYTF.

There are a few counts of this clone. This rearrangement joins TRBV25-1 to TRBJ2-5; D remains ambiguous. CDR1 and CDR2 from the germline V gene are MGHDK and SYGVNS. CDR3 length equals 13 residues. V shed 2 bases and J shed 1 base, with 5 bases lying between them. CDR3 nucleotide sequence: TGTGCCAGCAGTGAAAGCCCCCAAGAGACCCAGTACTTC. Translated, it gives CASSESPQETQYF.

The chain employs TRBV27 and TRBJ1-6; 11 nucleotides align to TRBD1. Trimming took 4 bases from V and 5 from J; bases not matched to a gene: 4. CDR1 MNHEY and CDR2 SMNVEV come from the germline V gene (reference sequence). This CDR3 has 16 residues. The CDR3 loop is CASSSGQGADNSPLHF. CDR3 sequence (DNA): TGTGCCAGCAGTTCAGGACAGGGGGCGGATAATTCACCCCTCCACTTT.

V and J are TRBV7-9 and TRBJ2-7; TRBD2 matches at 9 bases. V lost 1 base to trimming and J lost 6 bases; unmatched junction nucleotides: 13. The CDR3 contains 17 residues. Germline-derived CDR1 and CDR2 are SEHNR and FQNEAQ (reference sequence). CDR3 residues: CASSLGLAGGAVGEQYF. CDR3 in DNA: TGTGCCAGCAGCTTAGGGCTCGCGGGAGGGGCTGTGGGCGAGCAGTACTTC.

Judged by abundance, this clone is medium-sized. The chain employs TRBV7-9 and TRBJ1-1, with 8 positions matching TRBD1. The CDR3 is made up of 14 amino acids. With 5 bases clipped from V and 0 bases from J, the junction kept 2 bases outside the gene matches. The germline V gene has CDR1 SEHNR and CDR2 FQNEAQ (reference sequence). CDR3 sequence reads: CASSRTGLNTEAFF. CDR3 nucleotides: TGTGCCAGCAGCCGGACAGGGTTGAACACTGAAGCTTTCTTT.

This chain joins TRBV11-2 and TRBJ2-7, with a tentative D call TRBD2 (6 bases). This CDR3 comprises 14 residues. Germline CDR1 and CDR2: SGHAT and FQNNGV. Trimming left V 5 bases short and J 2 bases short, with 13 bases between. The CDR3 region has the DNA TGTGCCAGCAGCCCACGAGCGGGCCCCTACGAGCAGTACTTC. Amino acids: CASSPRAGPYEQYF.

The table lists this clone with a count of one. The V and J genes are TRBV10-3 and TRBJ2-7; 8 bases agree with TRBD1. Germline CDR1 is ENHRY and CDR2 is SYGVKD. Trimming cost V 6 bases and J 4 bases; bases outside gene matches: 8. The CDR3 length is 14 residues. CDR3 in amino acids: CAIRGGQGVYEQYF. Here the CDR3 DNA reads TGTGCCATCAGGGGCGGACAGGGAGTTTACGAGCAGTACTTC.

The rearrangement links TRBV2 to TRBJ2-4; 12 bases map to TRBD2. CDR1 is SNHLY and CDR2 is FYNNEI in the germline V gene. The CDR3 spans 16 residues. J was trimmed by 1 base and V by 10 bases; bases with no gene match: 8. The CDR3, as DNA: TGTGCCATCCTACTAGCGGGAGGAAGGGCCAAAAACATTCAGTACTTC. Amino acid sequence: CAILLAGGRAKNIQYF.